The 13 T cell receptor beta chains below come from one sample, sequenced in a study of blood T cells in healthy people across ages (dated by TCRdb to 2014 to 2015). The library was made by 5' RACE. The data were produced on an Illumina HiSeq 2500. A second PCR of roughly 7 to 11 cycles was performed with a sample-barcoded 5' primer and a J-beta primer mix. TCRdb itself trimmed the public reads at Q25 with fastp, ran MiXCR and retained productive beta chains. Rows with a matching CDR3 protein are joined into one entry that keeps the most common DNA and genes. A total of 1.5 million to 2 million distinct CDR3 sequences appear in this sample, 49% of them only once. The ten largest clones add up to less than 2.5% of the sample. Sequences were obtained from blood. Receptors originate from a woman aged 35 to 49 in good health.

CDR3 loop: CASSADPGTPGGTQYF. In DNA, the CDR3 is TGCGCCAGCAGCGCAGATCCCGGGACTCCAGGTGGGACCCAGTACTTC. The V call is TRBV5-1, the J call TRBJ2-5; D perhaps matches TRBD2 (6 bases). V gave up 4 bases and J gave up 7 bases, with 23 bases separating them. Germline CDR1 SGHRS, CDR2 YFSETQ. The CDR3 extends over 16 amino acids.

This clonotype was found a few times. For the CDR3, the DNA is TGTGCCAGCTCACCAGACAGGGTCCCCAATCAGCCCCAGCATTTT. Protein product: CASSPDRVPNQPQHF. The chain is built from TRBV18 and TRBJ1-5; 7 bases map to TRBD1. The CDR3 consists of 15 residues. The V gene end was trimmed by 2 bases and the J gene end by 3 bases; junction bases not matched to a gene: 4. Germline CDR1 KGHSH, CDR2 LQKENI. Supplemented by reference TRBV18 and TRBJ1-5, the full variable domain reads NAGVMQNPRHLVRRRGQEARLRCSPMKGHSHVYWYRQLPEEGLKFMVYLQKENIIDESGMPKERFSAEFPKEGPSILRIQQVVRGDSAAYFCASSPDRVPNQPQHFGDGTRLSIL.

This clonotype was counted between two and nine times. V is TRBV9 and J is TRBJ1-2; D uncertain. In germline, CDR1 is SGDLS, CDR2 YYNGEE. CDR3 size: 13 residues. V dropped 0 bases and J dropped 3 bases, with 6 bases sitting between them. CDR3 loop: CASSVAGDYGYTF. The CDR3 nucleotides read TGTGCCAGCAGCGTAGCCGGGGACTATGGCTACACCTTC.

This chain links TRBV28 with TRBJ2-3; D ambiguous. The CDR3 covers 12 residues. With 5 bases removed from V and 10 bases from J, the gap between germline ends came to 13 bases. Germline CDR1 and CDR2: MDHEN and SYDVKM. CDR3 sequence (DNA): TGTGCCAGCAGTCCTCAGGTGATCGCGCAGTATTTT. It translates to CASSPQVIAQYF.

This clonotype was observed many times. The CDR3, as DNA: TGTGCCAGCAGCGTGAGACAGGGCAACGAGCAGTACTTC. Its protein product is CASSVRQGNEQYF. V is TRBV7-9 and J is TRBJ2-7, with 7 bases matching TRBD1. The ends lost 5 bases at V and 5 bases at J; junction bases unmatched: 6. CDR1 is SEHNR, CDR2 FQNEAQ, per germline (reference sequence). The CDR3 is 13 residues long. Full variable domain (rest looked up from reference TRBV7-9 and TRBJ2-7): DTGVSQNPRHKITKRGQNVTFRCDPISEHNRLYWYRQTLGQGPEFLTYFQNEAQLEKSRLLSDRFSAERPKGSFSTLEIQRTEQGDSAMYLCASSVRQGNEQYFGPGTRLTVT.

The V gene is TRBV20-1, the J gene TRBJ2-1; 14 nucleotides match TRBD2. Judging by the DNA end, TRBJ2-7 fits better; the J call may be wrong. This CDR3 has 14 amino acids. The germline V gene has CDR1 DFQATT and CDR2 SNEGSKA (reference sequence). CDR3 nucleotide sequence: TGCAGTGTCCGGACTAGCGGGGGGTACAATGAGCAGTACTTC. It translates to CSVRTSGGYNEQYF.

The sample holds a few counts of this clonotype. V is TRBV5-5 and J is TRBJ2-5; TRBD1 agrees at 9 bases. The DNA matches TRBJ2-7 better at its end, which makes the J call doubtful. Germline V gene lookup returns CDR1 SGHKS and CDR2 YYEKEE (reference sequence). CDR3 size: 14 residues. The DNA of the CDR3 is TGTGCCAGCAGCGGCCGGGACAGGGACCACGAGCAGTACTTC. Its translation is CASSGRDRDHEQYF.

DNA of the CDR3: TGTGCCAGCAGCCCAGTGGGATTCGCTGGGGCCAACGTCCTGACTTTC. Residues: CASSPVGFAGANVLTF. The chain combines TRBV7-3 with TRBJ2-6; D is unresolved. CDR1 and CDR2 from the germline V gene are SGHTA and FQGTGA. The CDR3 covers 16 residues. Trimming shortened V by 5 bases and J by 2 bases, and 13 bases separated the two germline ends.

The genes are TRBV6-5 and TRBJ2-3; perhaps TRBD1 as D (5 bases). The CDR3 length is 16 residues. Germline V gene lookup returns CDR1 MNHEY and CDR2 SVGAGI. V was shortened by 5 bases and J by 3 bases, with 18 bases between the two germline ends. Here the CDR3 DNA reads TGTGCCAGCAGTAAACACCAGAAGGGGCTTACAGATACGCAGTATTTT. This codes for CASSKHQKGLTDTQYF.

The chain uses TRBV7-2 and TRBJ1-1; no clear D. CDR3 size: 14 residues. Trimming stripped 4 bases from V and 1 base from J, with 10 bases between. Per germline, CDR1 SGHTA and CDR2 FQGNSA. The CDR3 DNA is TGTGCCAGCAGCTACGGGATCGCGAACACTGAAGCTTTCTTT. This codes for CASSYGIANTEAFF.

The V gene is TRBV29-1, the J gene TRBJ2-6, with 7 bases identical to TRBD1. CDR1 is SQVTM, CDR2 ANQGSEA, per germline. Trimming cost V 6 bases and J 4 bases; bases outside gene matches: 9. The CDR3 covers 15 residues. The DNA of the CDR3 is TGCAGCGTCTTAGGAGACAGGGCCGGGGCCAACGTCCTGACTTTC. It yields the protein CSVLGDRAGANVLTF.

This rearrangement joins TRBV6-2 or TRBV6-3 to TRBJ1-5, with D tentatively TRBD1 (5 bases). The CDR3 spans 18 residues. V lost 2 bases to trimming and J lost 9 bases, with 26 bases between them. Germline V CDR1 and CDR2: MNHEY, SVGEGT. The CDR3 loop is CASSYGGKGATDIWPQHF. CDR3 coding DNA: TGTGCCAGCAGTTACGGGGGAAAAGGGGCCACCGATATATGGCCCCAGCATTTT.

The chain couples TRBV29-1 to TRBJ2-5, with TRBD2 matching 8 bases. This CDR3 has 17 residues. Germline values: CDR1 SQVTM, CDR2 ANQGSEA. After removal of 1 base from V and 2 bases from J, the junction contained 12 bases not matched to a gene. CDR3 sequence: CSVEGFTSGRQQETQYF. CDR3 bases: TGCAGCGTTGAAGGCTTTACTAGCGGCAGACAACAAGAGACCCAGTACTTC.